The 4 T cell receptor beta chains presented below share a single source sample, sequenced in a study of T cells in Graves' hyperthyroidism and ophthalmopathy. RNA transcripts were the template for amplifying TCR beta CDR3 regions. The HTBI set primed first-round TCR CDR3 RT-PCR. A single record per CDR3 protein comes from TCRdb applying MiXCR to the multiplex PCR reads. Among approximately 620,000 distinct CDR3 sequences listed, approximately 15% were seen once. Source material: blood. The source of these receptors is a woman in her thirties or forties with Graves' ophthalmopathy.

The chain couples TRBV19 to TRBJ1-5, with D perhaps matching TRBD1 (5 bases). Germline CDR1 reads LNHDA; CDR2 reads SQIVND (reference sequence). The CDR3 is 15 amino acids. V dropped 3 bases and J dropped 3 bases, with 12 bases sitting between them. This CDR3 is CASSIRDGPNQPQHF. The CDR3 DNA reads TGTGCCAGTAGTATCCGGGACGGCCCCAATCAGCCCCAGCATTTT. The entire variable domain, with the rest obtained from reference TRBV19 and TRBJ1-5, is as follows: DGGITQSPKYLFRKEGQNVTLSCEQNLNHDAMYWYRQDPGQGLRLIYYSQIVNDFQKGDIAEGYSVSREKKESFPLTVTSAQKNPTAFYLCASSIRDGPNQPQHFGDGTRLSIL.

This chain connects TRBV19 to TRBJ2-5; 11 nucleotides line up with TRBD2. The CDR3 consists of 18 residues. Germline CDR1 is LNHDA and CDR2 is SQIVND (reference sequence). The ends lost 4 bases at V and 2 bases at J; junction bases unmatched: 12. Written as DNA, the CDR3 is TGTGCCAGTAGTACCCGCCTCTTTAGCGGGGGGGGGCAAGAGACCCAGTACTTC. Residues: CASSTRLFSGGGQETQYF.

CDR3 sequence: CSAGGEGGDGGYTF. The CDR3 bases are TGCAGCGCTGGGGGTGAGGGGGGAGATGGTGGCTACACCTTC. The chain recombines TRBV29-1 with TRBJ1-2; D is possibly TRBD1 (6 bases). Germline-derived CDR1 and CDR2 are SQVTM and ANQGSEA. The V end lost 7 bases, the J end lost 7 bases, and 22 bases lay between the germline ends. CDR3 length: 14 residues.

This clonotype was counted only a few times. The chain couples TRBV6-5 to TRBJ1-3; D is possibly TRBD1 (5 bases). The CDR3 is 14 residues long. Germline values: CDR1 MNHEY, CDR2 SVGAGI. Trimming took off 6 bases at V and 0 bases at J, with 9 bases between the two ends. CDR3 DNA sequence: TGTGCCAGCAGCGGGGCCAGCTCTGGAAACACCATATATTTT. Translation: CASSGASSGNTIYF.